The sample holds a few counts of the clone carrying this T cell receptor beta chain. Its antigen is still unknown. One end of the junction varies from germline; a read error may be responsible. These data belong to a study of blood T cells in healthy people across ages. Through a sample-barcoded 5' primer and a J-beta primer mix, a second PCR was run for roughly 6 to 11 cycles. TCRdb reprocessed the 5' RACE reads via MiXCR and lists one record per CDR3 protein. The sample has around 1,100,000 distinct CDR3 sequences; less than 45% are singletons. The CDR3 runs to 17 residues. Every sample had a minimum of 6 million PBMCs isolated. Study conclusions and caveats: Researchers deemed the diversity estimates from one million T cells underestimates.

The chain links TRBV12-3 or TRBV12-4 to TRBJ1-5, with 7 bases aligning to TRBD1. Sequenced sample: blood. The TCR comes from a young man in good health. CDR3 sequence reads: CACSSGGDRKGNQPQHF. In DNA form, the CDR3 reads TGTGCCTGCAGTTCAGGGGGGGATCGGAAAGGCAATCAGCCCCAGCATTTT.